A single sample is the source of the 17 T cell receptor beta chains below, sequenced in a study of blood T cells in healthy people across ages. Through a sample-barcoded 5' primer and a J-beta primer mix, a second PCR was run for 7 to 11 cycles. TCRdb ran MiXCR on the 5' RACE reads and lists one entry per CDR3 protein. In the table there are 1.5 million or so distinct CDR3 sequences, 35% to 45% of which are singletons. Sequenced material: blood. Receptor source: a woman aged 18-29 years in good health.

V is TRBV4-2 and J is TRBJ1-4, with D unclear. Germline V gives CDR1 LGHNA, CDR2 YNFKEQ. The CDR3 contains 15 residues. V shed 0 bases and J shed 0 bases, with 5 bases lying between them. This chain's CDR3 is CASSQDRSTNEKLFF. The DNA for the CDR3 is TGTGCCAGCAGCCAAGACCGCTCAACTAATGAAAAACTGTTTTTT.

CDR3 in amino acids: CSVVLGGSYNEQFF. Here the CDR3 DNA reads TGCAGCGTTGTTCTCGGGGGCTCCTACAATGAGCAGTTCTTC. The chain couples TRBV29-1 to TRBJ2-1; D may be TRBD2 (6 bases). The CDR3 runs to 14 residues. The germline V and J ends were trimmed by 4 bases and 0 bases, with 10 bases remaining between them. The germline V gene encodes CDR1 SQVTM and CDR2 ANQGSEA.

Turning to this clonotype: Lacking the conserved final phenylalanine or tryptophan, this CDR3 likely reflects a read error. This chain uses TRBV20-1 with TRBJ2-1; TRBD2 matches at 9 bases. CDR3 size: 15 residues. CDR1 and CDR2 (germline): DFQATT, SNEGSKA (reference sequence). V trimming: 1 base; J trimming: 5 bases; junction bases outside the gene matches: 6. The chain's CDR3 is CSARVLAGENNEQFS. The CDR3 DNA sequence: TGCAGTGCTAGAGTATTAGCGGGGGAGAACAATGAGCAGTTCTCC.

The V and J genes are TRBV14 and TRBJ2-5; possible D gene TRBD1, 5 bases. CDR3 size: 15 residues. Germline CDR1 and CDR2: SGHDN and FVKESK. Trimming shortened V by 0 bases and J by 11 bases, and 19 bases separated the two germline ends. In DNA form, the CDR3 reads TGTGCCAGCAGCCAAGATATGGGGCTAGGATTGGCGCAGTACTTC. This gives the protein CASSQDMGLGLAQYF.

This rearrangement joins TRBV20-1 to TRBJ1-1; possibly TRBD1 for D (5 bases). V lost 7 bases, J lost 0 bases, and 12 bases lay in between. Germline CDR1 reads DFQATT; CDR2 reads SNEGSKA (reference sequence). This CDR3 region has 13 residues. CDR3 region: CSGDEWMNTEAFF. The CDR3 DNA reads TGCAGTGGGGACGAATGGATGAACACTGAAGCTTTCTTT.

The chain couples TRBV29-1 to TRBJ2-5, with no clear D. V was cut by 4 bases and J by 4 bases, with 22 bases left in between. Germline-derived CDR1 and CDR2 are SQVTM and ANQGSEA. CDR3 length: 16 amino acids. The CDR3 protein is CSVGDPPGFVPETQYF. CDR3 DNA sequence: TGCAGCGTTGGGGATCCCCCGGGCTTCGTACCAGAGACCCAGTACTTC.

The chain has TRBV2 and TRBJ2-7, with 7 bases fitting TRBD1. This CDR3 has 14 amino acids. Germline CDR1 SNHLY, CDR2 FYNNEI. Germline trimming cut 8 bases from V and 1 base from J; bases unmatched to any gene: 8. CDR3 DNA: TGTGCCAGCTGTGGACAGGACAGTTCCTACGAGCAGTACTTC. This sequence encodes CASCGQDSSYEQYF. The entire variable domain, with the rest obtained from reference TRBV2 and TRBJ2-7, is as follows: EPEVTQTPSHQVTQMGQEVILRCVPISNHLYFYWYRQILGQKVEFLVSFYNNEISEKSEIFDDQFSVERPDGSNFTLKIRSTKLEDSAMYFCASCGQDSSYEQYFGPGTRLTVT.

This clonotype has more than one count but fewer than ten. J is TRBJ1-2 and V is TRBV7-9; weak D call: TRBD1 (5 bases). The length of the CDR3 is 16 residues. Germline CDR1 is SEHNR and CDR2 is FQNEAQ (reference sequence). With 1 base removed from V and 6 bases from J, the gap between germline ends came to 18 bases. The CDR3 reads CASSLVRKGLQDGYTF. In nucleotides, the CDR3 is TGTGCCAGCAGCTTAGTCCGGAAGGGGCTCCAGGATGGCTACACCTTC.

This clonotype showed up just a few times. The chain employs TRBV28 and TRBJ1-4; a weak D match, TRBD1 (5 bases). The germline gives CDR1 MDHEN, CDR2 SYDVKM. The CDR3 length is 17 residues. The V end lost 1 base, the J end lost 1 base, and 13 bases lay between the germline ends. The CDR3 nucleotides read TGTGCCAGCAGTTTATCCGGCTGGGGGGAAACTAATGAAAAACTGTTTTTT. It codes for CASSLSGWGETNEKLFF.

The DNA of the CDR3 is TGTGCCACCAGTGATCGCGCGGGAGGACCAGATACGCAGTATTTT. Amino acids: CATSDRAGGPDTQYF. J is TRBJ2-3 and V is TRBV24-1; 8 bases map to TRBD2. V dropped 3 bases and J dropped 4; count of bases not matched to a gene: 5. Germline CDR1 and CDR2: KGHDR and SFDVKD. The length of the CDR3 is 15 residues.

The chain has TRBV2 and TRBJ1-6; D may be TRBD1 (5 bases). The V gene lost 7 bases and the J gene lost 10 bases, with 14 bases spanning the gap. The CDR3 loop spans 13 amino acids. Per the germline V gene, CDR1 is SNHLY and CDR2 is FYNNEI. The chain's CDR3 is CASMGEGSSPLHF. CDR3 in DNA: TGTGCCAGCATGGGGGAGGGAAGCTCACCCCTCCACTTT.

The rearrangement links TRBV20-1 to TRBJ2-7; 12 nucleotides align to TRBD2. The CDR3 runs 16 residues. The germline gives CDR1 DFQATT, CDR2 SNEGSKA (reference sequence). The V and J ends lost 6 bases and 1 base, in that order; junction bases with no gene match: 10. Here the CDR3 reads CSALSGTSGYSYEQYF. The CDR3 nucleotides are TGCAGTGCCCTTTCCGGGACTAGCGGGTATTCCTACGAGCAGTACTTC.

In this sample, this clonotype turned up a few times. This chain joins TRBV4-2 and TRBJ1-1, with 12 bases lining up with TRBD1. This CDR3 spans 21 amino acids. CDR1 and CDR2 from the germline V gene are LGHNA and YNFKEQ. J was trimmed by 3 bases and V by 4 bases; bases with no gene match: 21. The CDR3 spells CASSPSRDRGRGFQRDTEAFF. CDR3 nucleotide sequence: TGTGCCAGCAGCCCCAGCCGGGACAGGGGGCGCGGTTTCCAAAGGGACACTGAAGCTTTCTTT.

This clonotype is a singleton in its sample. The chain couples TRBV12-3 or TRBV12-4 to TRBJ1-5; D is unclear. Trimming removed 5 bases from V and 4 bases from J, with 15 bases in between. This CDR3 has 15 residues. This chain's CDR3 is CASSLGSVGNQPQHF. The CDR3 nucleotides read TGTGCCAGCAGTCTAGGGTCCGTGGGGAATCAGCCCCAGCATTTT.

The chain has TRBV4-1 and TRBJ2-5; TRBD2 is a possible D gene (6 bases). The end of the DNA aligns better with TRBJ2-7, so the J call may be wrong. The CDR3 covers 15 residues. In germline, CDR1 is MGHRA, CDR2 YSYEKL. In DNA, the CDR3 is TGCGCCAGCAGCCAGACTAGTAACGCAGCCTACGAGCAGTACTTC. Protein: CASSQTSNAAYEQYF.

This clonotype was detected only a few times. The rearrangement joins TRBV4-3 to TRBJ2-1; the D is unclear. The V gene's germline CDR1 is LGHNA and CDR2 YSLEER. The ends were cut back, 0 bases at V and 4 bases at J, with 10 bases in the middle. This CDR3 has 15 residues. The CDR3 loop reads CASSQDRVKYNEQFF. In DNA form, the CDR3 reads TGCGCCAGCAGCCAAGATCGGGTTAAATACAATGAGCAGTTCTTC.

To note about this clonotype: It may be a read error: a sequence one base away is much more abundant. The V and J genes are TRBV20-1 and TRBJ2-5; D call uncertain. Judging by the DNA end, TRBJ2-7 fits better; the J call may be wrong. From germline, CDR1 is DFQATT and CDR2 SNEGSKA (reference sequence). This CDR3 has 12 amino acids. For the CDR3, the DNA is TGCAGTGTGCCCGCGACCCTCTGCGAGCAGTACTTC. Translated, it gives CSVPATLCEQYF.